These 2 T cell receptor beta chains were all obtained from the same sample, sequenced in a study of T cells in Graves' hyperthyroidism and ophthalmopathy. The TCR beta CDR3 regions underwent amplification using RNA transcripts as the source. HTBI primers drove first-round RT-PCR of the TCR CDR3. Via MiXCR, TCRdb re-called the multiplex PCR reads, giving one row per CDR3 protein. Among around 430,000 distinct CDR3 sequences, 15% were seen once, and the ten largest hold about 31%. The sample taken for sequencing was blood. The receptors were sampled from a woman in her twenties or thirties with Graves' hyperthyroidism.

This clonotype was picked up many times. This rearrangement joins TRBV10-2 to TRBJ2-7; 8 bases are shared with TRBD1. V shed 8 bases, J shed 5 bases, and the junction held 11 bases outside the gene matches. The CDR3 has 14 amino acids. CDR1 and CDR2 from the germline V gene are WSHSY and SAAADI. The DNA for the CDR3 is TGCGCCAGCCAAGGGTTGACAGGGGTCCACGAGCAGTACTTC. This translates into CASQGLTGVHEQYF.

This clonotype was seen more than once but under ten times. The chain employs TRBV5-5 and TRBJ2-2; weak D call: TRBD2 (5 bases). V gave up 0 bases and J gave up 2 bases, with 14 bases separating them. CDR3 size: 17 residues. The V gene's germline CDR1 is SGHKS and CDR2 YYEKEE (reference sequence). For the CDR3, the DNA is TGTGCCAGCAGCTTGGTTTCTCCCGGGATTAACACCGGGGAGCTGTTTTTT. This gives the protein CASSLVSPGINTGELFF.